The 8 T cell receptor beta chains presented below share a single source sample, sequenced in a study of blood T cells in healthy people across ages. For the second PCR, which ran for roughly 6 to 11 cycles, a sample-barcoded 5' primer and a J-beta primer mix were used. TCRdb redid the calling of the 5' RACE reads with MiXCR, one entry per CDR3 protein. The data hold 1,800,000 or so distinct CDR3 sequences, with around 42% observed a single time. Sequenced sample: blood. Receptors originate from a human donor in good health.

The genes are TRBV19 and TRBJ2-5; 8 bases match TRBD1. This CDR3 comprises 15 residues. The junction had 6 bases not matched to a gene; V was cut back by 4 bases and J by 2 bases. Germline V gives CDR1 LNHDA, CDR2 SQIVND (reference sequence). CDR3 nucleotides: TGTGCCAGTAGTACCCGAGGGACAGGTCAAGAGACCCAGTACTTC. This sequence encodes CASSTRGTGQETQYF.

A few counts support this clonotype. For the CDR3, the DNA is TGTGCCAGCAGCTTACCCGGGCCCCTCACTGAAGCTTTCTTT. It yields the protein CASSLPGPLTEAFF. The chain recombines TRBV7-2 with TRBJ1-1; D gene unclear. This CDR3 is built from 14 residues. Trimming removed 2 bases at V and 4 bases at J, with 11 bases between. Germline V gene data show CDR1 as SGHTA and CDR2 as FQGNSA.

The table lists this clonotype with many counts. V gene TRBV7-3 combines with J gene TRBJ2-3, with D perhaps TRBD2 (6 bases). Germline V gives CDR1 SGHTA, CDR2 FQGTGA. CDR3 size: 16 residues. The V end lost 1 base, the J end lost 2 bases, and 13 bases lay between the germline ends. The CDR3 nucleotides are TGTGCCAGCAGCTTAAACGGGGGTGGGACCACAGATACGCAGTATTTT. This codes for CASSLNGGGTTDTQYF.

Here the CDR3 reads CASSWSPNRGGYTF. CDR3 nucleotide sequence: TGTGCCAGCAGCTGGAGCCCTAACAGGGGTGGCTACACCTTC. The rearrangement joins TRBV11-2 to TRBJ1-2, with 7 bases that match TRBD1. The CDR3 runs 14 residues. V lost 4 bases, J lost 7 bases, and 9 bases stayed unmatched. CDR1 is SGHAT and CDR2 is FQNNGV in the germline V gene.

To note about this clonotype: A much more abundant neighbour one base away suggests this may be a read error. This CDR3 is CAGSLRVQETQYF. As DNA, the CDR3 is TGTGCCGGCAGCTTACGCGTCCAAGAGACCCAGTACTTC. This chain uses TRBV7-8 with TRBJ2-5, with D hard to call. Germline loops: CDR1 SGHVS, CDR2 FQNEAQ. This CDR3 has 13 residues.

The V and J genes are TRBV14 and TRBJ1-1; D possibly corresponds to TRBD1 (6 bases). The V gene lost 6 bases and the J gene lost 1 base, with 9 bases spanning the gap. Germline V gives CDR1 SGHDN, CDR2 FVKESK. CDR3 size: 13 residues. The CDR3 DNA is TGTGCCAGCAGGGCCAGGGGGAACACTGAAGCTTTCTTT. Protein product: CASRARGNTEAFF.

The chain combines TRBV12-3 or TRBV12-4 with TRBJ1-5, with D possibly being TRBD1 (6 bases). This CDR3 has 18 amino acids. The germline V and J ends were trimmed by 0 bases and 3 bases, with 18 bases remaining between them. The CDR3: CASSLAPLVQGLNQPQHF. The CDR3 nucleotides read TGTGCCAGCAGTTTAGCGCCGTTAGTACAGGGCCTCAATCAGCCCCAGCATTTT.

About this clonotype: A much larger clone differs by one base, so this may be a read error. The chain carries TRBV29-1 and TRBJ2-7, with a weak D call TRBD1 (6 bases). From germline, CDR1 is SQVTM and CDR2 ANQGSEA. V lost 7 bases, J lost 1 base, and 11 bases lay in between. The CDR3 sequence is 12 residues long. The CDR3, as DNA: TGCAGCGGTCTGACAGGATCCTACGAGCAGTACTTC. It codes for CSGLTGSYEQYF.